A selection of T cell receptor beta chains follows, all from one sample in a study of cytomegalovirus exposure and HLA in healthy donors. Data came from immunoSEQ multiplex PCR; TCRdb stores just in-frame clones and leaves some out. The data contain 150,000 to 200,000 clones, approximately 90% of them singletons. The material sequenced was PBMCs. The receptor source for this set is a woman aged 25 to 45 in good health and CMV-seronegative. The conserved cysteine and the conserved F or W are not part of the CDR3 here. Part of the rows lack a size; the others show once, few, many or a class for expanded clones.

J gene | V gene | clone size | CDR3 protein
TRBJ1-1 | TRBV6-1 | NA | ASLTGLRIEAF
TRBJ2-5 | TRBV6-5 | NA | ASRQGSRGETQY
TRBJ2-7 | TRBV29-1 | few | SVEETGQGSYEQY
TRBJ1-2 | TRBV5-6 | NA | ASSFVGQGTT
TRBJ2-1 | TRBV5-4 | NA | ASSSTLNEQF
TRBJ2-6 | TRBV5-1 | NA | ASSLWGPTISGANVLT
TRBJ1-1 | TRBV2 | once | ASHIVGQGLGTEAF
TRBJ2-3 | TRBV28 | NA | ASSPSVRTDTQY
TRBJ1-2 | TRBV5-1 | NA | ASSVGTGNYGYT
TRBJ2-7 | TRBV7-9 | NA | ASSFSRGDSYEQY
TRBJ1-2 | TRBV6-1 | NA | ASRVGRAASGYT
TRBJ2-7 | TRBV7-2 | NA | ASSLAHVAGGTYEQY
TRBJ1-2 | TRBV28 | NA | ASSLDTNYGYT
TRBJ2-3 | TRBV25-1 | NA | ASSEAGRDTQY
TRBJ2-1 | TRBV4-2 | NA | ASSQDFGQGANEQF
TRBJ2-1 | TRBV5-6 | NA | ASSLSLAGFNEQF
TRBJ2-1 | TRBV11-2 | NA | ASSAAGAWKQF
TRBJ1-6 | TRBV5-8 | NA | ASSSDRGLSPLH
TRBJ1-4 | TRBV4-1 | NA | ASSQDPGDGGGKLF
TRBJ1-3 | TRBV5-1 | NA | ASSSGTGGNTIY
TRBJ2-7 | TRBV4-1 | once | ASSQDPVEQY
TRBJ2-5 | TRBV4-2 | once | ASSRTGEETQY
TRBJ2-7 | TRBV9 | NA | ASSATSGGYEQY
TRBJ2-5 | TRBV27 | once | ASSLRLAGFKTQY
TRBJ2-2 | TRBV9 | NA | ASSPGGLAFTGELF
TRBJ1-2 | TRBV4-3 | NA | ASSQDGGGSGYT
TRBJ2-5 | TRBV5-1 | NA | ASRAWGGQETQY
TRBJ2-7 | TRBV10-2 | NA | ASIGQRGVGEQY
TRBJ1-6 | TRBV19 | NA | ASTRSAVSSSPLH
TRBJ1-4 | TRBV14 | once | ASSQLGATNEKLF
TRBJ1-2 | TRBV10-3 | NA | AISGTGPNYGYT